This T cell receptor beta chain was sequenced for a study of shared clonotypes between healthy human individuals. Produced via immunoSEQ multiplex PCR; TCRdb's table is partial and in-frame only. The table shows under 1,100,000 clones, with roughly 70% occurring only once. Germline assignment: CDR1 KGHSH and CDR2 LQKENI. The CDR3 length is 16 residues. Trimming left V 0 bases short and J 1 base short, with 12 bases between. The chain carries TRBV18 and TRBJ1-1; no firm D call. The sample comprised memory CD4+ T cells sorted from blood. As to subset: CD45RA-negative fraction. The clonotype comes from a man between 18 and 35 years old in good health. CDR3 bases: TGTGCCAGCTCACCACCGAGCCACAAGACGAACACTGAAGCTTTCTTT. Residues: CASSPPSHKTNTEAFF. Full variable domain (rest looked up from reference TRBV18 and TRBJ1-1): NAGVMQNPRHLVRRRGQEARLRCSPMKGHSHVYWYRQLPEEGLKFMVYLQKENIIDESGMPKERFSAEFPKEGPSILRIQQVVRGDSAAYFCASSPPSHKTNTEAFFGQGTRLTVV.